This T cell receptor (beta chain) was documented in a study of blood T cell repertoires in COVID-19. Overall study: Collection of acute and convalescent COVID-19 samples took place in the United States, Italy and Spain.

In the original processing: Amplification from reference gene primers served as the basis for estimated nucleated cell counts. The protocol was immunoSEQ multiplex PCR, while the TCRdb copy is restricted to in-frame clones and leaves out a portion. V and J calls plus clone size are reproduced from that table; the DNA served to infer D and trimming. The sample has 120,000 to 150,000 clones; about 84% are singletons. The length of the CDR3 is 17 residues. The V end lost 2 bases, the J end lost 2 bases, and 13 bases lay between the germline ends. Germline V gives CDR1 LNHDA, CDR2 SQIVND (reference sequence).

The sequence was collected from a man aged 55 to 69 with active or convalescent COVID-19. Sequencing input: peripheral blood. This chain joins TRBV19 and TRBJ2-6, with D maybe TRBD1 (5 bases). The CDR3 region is CASSIIRGAAGANVLTF. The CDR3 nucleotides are TGTGCCAGTAGTATAATAAGGGGTGCCGCTGGGGCCAACGTCCTGACTTTC.